Each of the 18 T cell receptor beta chains below was sequenced from the same sample in a study of vaccination and CD4 T cells after COVID-19. Cultured CD4+ T-cell DNA underwent Oncomine TCR Beta short-read sequencing. TCRdb ran MiXCR on the PCR reads and lists one entry per CDR3 protein. The sample holds some 11,000 distinct CDR3 sequences, about 25% seen once. The sample's treatment: approximately 9-day PBMC culture with coronavirus spike peptide pools or control peptides (ViraFEST assay). The antigens these receptors bind are not known. The input for sequencing was CD4+ T cells from blood, cultured in vitro, taken after SARS-CoV-2 vaccination. These receptors originate from a human donor who had recovered from COVID-19.

By share, this clonotype ranks as medium-sized. The chain employs TRBV10-3 and TRBJ2-5; 7 bases match TRBD1. This CDR3 spans 14 amino acids. V was pared by 2 bases and J by 4 bases, with 4 bases of the junction left unmatched. From germline, CDR1 is ENHRY and CDR2 SYGVKD. In nucleotides, the CDR3 is TGTGCCATCAGTGAGGGGACAGCTGCAGAGACCCAGTACTTC. Protein product: CAISEGTAAETQYF.

In its sample, this clonotype is medium-sized. J is TRBJ2-5 and V is TRBV20-1, with a weak D call TRBD2 (5 bases). Germline CDR1 is DFQATT and CDR2 is SNEGSKA (reference sequence). Trimming shortened V by 1 base and J by 5 bases, and 11 bases separated the two germline ends. The CDR3 has 13 residues. CDR3 bases: TGCAGTGCTAGAGTACCCGGGGTGGAGACCCAGTACTTC. It translates to CSARVPGVETQYF.

This clonotype was recorded only once. The CDR3 bases are TGTGCCAGCAGTTTCACTGGACAGTATAATTCACCCCTCCACTTT. Its protein product is CASSFTGQYNSPLHF. V gene TRBV27 combines with J gene TRBJ1-6, with TRBD1 as a possible D gene (6 bases). The ends were cut back, 3 bases at V and 4 bases at J, with 10 bases in the middle. Per the germline V gene, CDR1 is MNHEY and CDR2 is SMNVEV (reference sequence). This CDR3 region has 15 residues.

V is TRBV5-1 and J is TRBJ2-5, with D possibly being TRBD1 or TRBD2 (6 bases each). Germline loops: CDR1 SGHRS, CDR2 YFSETQ. V lost 1 base and J lost 5, with 9 bases in between. The CDR3 covers 13 residues. The CDR3: CASSLQGRETQYF. In nucleotides, the CDR3 is TGCGCCAGCAGCTTGCAGGGGAGGGAGACCCAGTACTTC.

The rearrangement uses TRBV11-2 and TRBJ2-7; 10 bases line up with TRBD1. This CDR3 has 15 residues. Germline loops: CDR1 SGHAT, CDR2 FQNNGV. The ends lost 5 bases at V and 3 bases at J; junction bases unmatched: 7. CDR3 sequence: CASSPTTGGGYEQYF. In DNA form, the CDR3 reads TGTGCCAGCAGCCCAACGACAGGGGGCGGCTACGAGCAGTACTTC. The full variable domain, completed using reference TRBV11-2 and TRBJ2-7, is EAGVAQSPRYKIIEKRQSVAFWCNPISGHATLYWYQQILGQGPKLLIQFQNNGVVDDSQLPKDRFSAERLKGVDSTLKIQPAKLEDSAVYLCASSPTTGGGYEQYFGPGTRLTVT.

This clonotype was observed a single time. The chain uses TRBV6-1 and TRBJ2-7; 7 bases are a match to TRBD1. V trimming: 7 bases; J trimming: 4 bases; junction bases outside the gene matches: 7. Germline lookup yields CDR1 MNHNS and CDR2 SASEGT. The CDR3 sequence is 13 residues long. CDR3 in amino acids: CASIREQGYEQYF. The CDR3 DNA reads TGTGCCAGCATCCGAGAACAGGGGTACGAGCAGTACTTC.

This clonotype showed up just a few times. The genes are TRBV6-1 and TRBJ1-5; the match to TRBD1 covers 8 bases. Per the germline V gene, CDR1 is MNHNS and CDR2 is SASEGT. The ends lost 8 bases at V and 2 bases at J; junction bases unmatched: 5. CDR3 length equals 14 residues. CDR3: CASFRGQGNQPQHF. Written as DNA, the CDR3 is TGTGCCAGCTTCAGGGGACAGGGCAATCAGCCCCAGCATTTT.

This clonotype showed up just a few times. This rearrangement joins TRBV28 to TRBJ1-5, with D hard to call. The CDR3 consists of 16 residues. Germline V CDR1 and CDR2: MDHEN, SYDVKM. Trimming removed 5 bases from V and 7 bases from J, with 21 bases in between. The CDR3 bases are TGTGCCAGCAGTCAGACTTATGTAGTGTTACCCCAGCCCCAGCATTTT. This gives the protein CASSQTYVVLPQPQHF.

This clonotype is labeled as medium-sized. The chain uses TRBV20-1 and TRBJ1-5; D not resolved. The CDR3 totals 14 residues. V lost 3 bases and J 7 bases, leaving 16 bases between the germline ends. Germline V CDR1 and CDR2: DFQATT, SNEGSKA (reference sequence). This CDR3 is CSARGLGSTQPQHF. The CDR3 DNA reads as TGCAGTGCTAGGGGCTTAGGATCAACACAGCCCCAGCATTTT.

The rearrangement uses TRBV20-1 and TRBJ2-2; 10 positions match TRBD1. CDR3 length: 12 residues. The J segment lost 15 bases and the V segment lost 0 bases, leaving 4 bases of the junction unmatched. Germline lookup yields CDR1 DFQATT and CDR2 SNEGSKA (reference sequence). The CDR3 loop is CSARDLDRGLFF. CDR3 DNA: TGCAGTGCTAGAGACTTGGACAGGGGGTTGTTTTTT.

This chain joins TRBV9 and TRBJ2-7; D is ambiguous. Looked up from germline, CDR1 is SGDLS and CDR2 is YYNGEE. V was pared by 0 bases and J by 0 bases, with 7 bases between. This CDR3 spans 14 amino acids. CDR3 coding DNA: TGTGCCAGCAGCGTAGGGCCAGTCTCCTACGAGCAGTACTTC. Its translation: CASSVGPVSYEQYF. The whole variable domain, remainder taken from reference TRBV9 and TRBJ2-7, is DSGVTQTPKHLITATGQRVTLRCSPRSGDLSVYWYQQSLDQGLQFLIQYYNGEERAKGNILERFSAQQFPDLHSELNLSSLELGDSALYFCASSVGPVSYEQYFGPGTRLTVT.

The chain employs TRBV20-1 and TRBJ2-6; D is possibly TRBD1 (5 bases). V was cut by 0 bases and J by 0 bases, with 15 bases left in between. There are 18 residues in the CDR3. The V gene's germline CDR1 is DFQATT and CDR2 SNEGSKA (reference sequence). CDR3 in amino acids: CSARETDRVSSGANVLTF. DNA of the CDR3: TGCAGTGCTAGAGAGACCGACAGAGTGAGCTCTGGGGCCAACGTCCTGACTTTC.

This clonotype turned up a few times. The rearrangement uses TRBV20-1 and TRBJ2-3, with D uncertain. In germline, CDR1 is DFQATT, CDR2 SNEGSKA (reference sequence). The ends were cut back, 3 bases at V and 0 bases at J, with 16 bases in the middle. The CDR3 has 16 amino acids. CDR3 nucleotides: TGCAGTGCTAGCGGCGAACACGGCATGAGCACAGATACGCAGTATTTT. Translation gives CSASGEHGMSTDTQYF.

This chain joins TRBV11-1 and TRBJ2-1, with 8 bases lining up with TRBD1. The germline CDR1 and CDR2 sequences are SGHAT and FQDESV (reference sequence). V lost 5 bases and J lost 2; bases outside the gene matches: 17. CDR3 length equals 19 residues. The CDR3 sequence: CASSAPVTRDRGAYNEQFF. The CDR3, as DNA: TGTGCCAGCAGCGCCCCCGTGACCCGCGACAGGGGCGCCTACAATGAGCAGTTCTTC.

This clonotype was picked up one time. A read error may produce the germline difference seen at one junction end. The chain has TRBV11-2 and TRBJ2-5; tentatively, D is TRBD1 (5 bases). This CDR3 spans 16 amino acids. CDR1 and CDR2 from the germline V gene are SGHAT and FQNNGV. In DNA form, the CDR3 reads TGTGCCAGCAGCCTCAGGGCGGATACCTACCAAGGGACCCAGTACTTC. Its protein is CASSLRADTYQGTQYF.

This clonotype was counted only a few times. The rearrangement joins TRBV7-2 to TRBJ2-7; maybe TRBD2 (8 bases). The V gene lost 8 bases and the J gene lost 3 bases, with 20 bases spanning the gap. Germline V lookup: CDR1 SGHTA, CDR2 FQGNSA. This CDR3 is built from 15 residues. CDR3 loop: CASRRQGGLVYEQYF. Written as DNA, the CDR3 is TGTGCCAGCCGACGCCAGGGGGGACTAGTCTACGAGCAGTACTTC.

This clonotype was detected a few times. The CDR3 is CASSITGQGISGYTF. CDR3 in DNA: TGTGCCAGCAGTATTACGGGACAGGGGATAAGTGGCTACACCTTC. The V call is TRBV28, the J call TRBJ1-2, with TRBD1 matching 10 bases. The V gene's germline CDR1 is MDHEN and CDR2 SYDVKM. The ends lost 5 bases at V and 7 bases at J; junction bases unmatched: 10. This CDR3 is built from 15 residues.

This clonotype ranks as medium-sized. The CDR3 DNA is TGCAGTGCTGCGGAGGGGTCCGGTCAGCCCCAGCATTTT. It yields the protein CSAAEGSGQPQHF. The rearrangement joins TRBV20-1 to TRBJ1-5, with D tentatively TRBD1 (5 bases). The germline V gene has CDR1 DFQATT and CDR2 SNEGSKA (reference sequence). The CDR3 spans 13 residues. Trimming pared 5 bases from V and 6 bases from J, leaving 14 bases between.